Listed below are T cell receptor beta chains from one sample, sequenced in a study of OX40 agonist ivuxolimab in advanced cancers. Data came from immunoSEQ multiplex PCR; TCRdb stores just in-frame clones and leaves some out. Among more than 50,000 clones listed, 65% to 90% were seen once. The source was CD4+ or CD8+ T cells sorted from blood, collected in a trial of the OX40 agonist ivuxolimab. The receptors here all came from an adult with an advanced solid tumor such as melanoma, head and neck, liver or kidney cancer. Both conserved end residues are part of each CDR3. The order of the fields is V gene, clone size, D gene, J gene, CDR3 protein, CDR3 DNA. A D gene is named only where the DNA matches it firmly. Not all rows give a size; the values are once, few, many and, for expanded clones, a class.

v_gene: TRBV30
abundance: -
d_gene: TRBD1
j_gene: TRBJ1-6
CDR3aa: CAWRVPQTGGWSPLHF
CDR3nt: TGTGCCTGGAGAGTTCCCCAAACAGGGGGGTGGTCACCCCTCCACTTT

v_gene: TRBV2
abundance: few
d_gene: TRBD1
j_gene: TRBJ2-7
CDR3aa: CASSTGGYEQYF
CDR3nt: TGTGCCAGCAGTACAGGGGGCTACGAGCAGTACTTC

v_gene: TRBV6-4
abundance: -
d_gene: -
j_gene: TRBJ2-3
CDR3aa: CASSPIWGAEDTQYF
CDR3nt: TGTGCCAGCAGTCCGATCTGGGGAGCGGAAGATACGCAGTATTTT

v_gene: TRBV5-1
abundance: -
d_gene: TRBD1
j_gene: TRBJ1-2
CDR3aa: CASRTGLGGYTF
CDR3nt: TGCGCCAGCAGGACAGGGTTAGGTGGCTACACCTTC

v_gene: TRBV5-1
abundance: -
d_gene: TRBD1
j_gene: TRBJ1-2
CDR3aa: CASSLGTETYGYTF
CDR3nt: TGCGCCAGCAGCTTAGGGACAGAAACCTATGGCTACACCTTC

v_gene: TRBV9
abundance: -
d_gene: -
j_gene: TRBJ1-4
CDR3aa: CASSPGRGNEKLFF
CDR3nt: TGTGCCAGCAGCCCCGGAAGGGGTAATGAAAAACTGTTTTTT

v_gene: TRBV12-5
abundance: -
d_gene: -
j_gene: TRBJ2-2
CDR3aa: CASGLFTTGELFF
CDR3nt: TGTGCTAGTGGTTTGTTCACAACCGGGGAGCTGTTTTTT

v_gene: TRBV5-5
abundance: -
d_gene: TRBD1
j_gene: TRBJ1-4
CDR3aa: CASSGIQATGGTNEKLFF
CDR3nt: TGTGCCAGCAGCGGCATTCAAGCTACAGGGGGAACTAATGAAAAACTGTTTTTT

v_gene: TRBV4-2
abundance: -
d_gene: -
j_gene: TRBJ1-5
CDR3aa: CASSQGTGYSNQPQHF
CDR3nt: TGTGCCAGCAGCCAAGGAACAGGGTATAGCAATCAGCCCCAGCATTTT

v_gene: TRBV2
abundance: -
d_gene: TRBD2
j_gene: TRBJ2-1
CDR3aa: CASTGLAGEQFF
CDR3nt: TGTGCCAGCACGGGACTAGCGGGGGAGCAGTTCTTC

v_gene: TRBV2
abundance: -
d_gene: TRBD1
j_gene: TRBJ1-2
CDR3aa: CASSDYGTGVGGYTF
CDR3nt: TGTGCCAGCAGTGATTATGGGACAGGGGTCGGCGGCTACACCTTC

v_gene: TRBV5-4
abundance: -
d_gene: TRBD2
j_gene: TRBJ2-1
CDR3aa: CASSRDWGGNEQFF
CDR3nt: TGTGCCAGCAGCCGGGACTGGGGGGGAAACGAGCAGTTCTTC

v_gene: TRBV28
abundance: -
d_gene: TRBD1
j_gene: TRBJ1-5
CDR3aa: CASSASGGWQPQHF
CDR3nt: TGTGCCAGCAGCGCGTCAGGGGGCTGGCAGCCCCAGCATTTT

v_gene: TRBV28
abundance: once
d_gene: TRBD2
j_gene: TRBJ2-4
CDR3aa: CASSRLAEIAKNIQYF
CDR3nt: TGTGCCAGCAGTCGACTAGCGGAGATAGCCAAAAACATTCAGTACTTC

v_gene: TRBV6-5
abundance: once
d_gene: -
j_gene: TRBJ2-4
CDR3aa: CASSYTGQKNIQYF
CDR3nt: TGTGCCAGCAGTTACACAGGACAGAAAAACATTCAGTACTTC

v_gene: TRBV27
abundance: -
d_gene: -
j_gene: TRBJ2-7
CDR3aa: CASSLSWGHPYEQYF
CDR3nt: TGTGCCAGCAGTTTATCGTGGGGACACCCCTACGAGCAGTACTTC

v_gene: TRBV10-3
abundance: few
d_gene: -
j_gene: TRBJ1-4
CDR3aa: CAIKSGANEKLFF
CDR3nt: TGTGCCATCAAATCGGGGGCTAATGAAAAACTGTTTTTT

v_gene: TRBV7-6
abundance: -
d_gene: -
j_gene: TRBJ1-4
CDR3aa: CASSLRQGREKLFF
CDR3nt: TGTGCCAGCAGCTTGAGGCAGGGAAGGGAAAAACTGTTTTTT

v_gene: TRBV7-9
abundance: -
d_gene: TRBD1
j_gene: TRBJ1-2
CDR3aa: CASSLQGTGGVSYTF
CDR3nt: TGTGCCAGCAGCTTGCAGGGGACAGGGGGCGTGAGCTACACCTTC

v_gene: TRBV11-2
abundance: -
d_gene: TRBD1
j_gene: TRBJ1-5
CDR3aa: CASSLDSGQGSSNQPQHF
CDR3nt: TGTGCCAGCAGCTTAGATTCGGGACAGGGATCAAGCAATCAGCCCCAGCATTTT